This TCR beta chain was sequenced in a study of shared clonotypes between healthy human individuals. Study-wide results and caveats: Relative to memory subsets, naive subsets generally showed larger estimated richness.

The CDR3 runs to 16 residues. V gave up 5 bases and J gave up 4 bases, with 19 bases separating them. CDR1 and CDR2 (germline): SGHVS, FQNEAQ. Remarks on this clone: The antigen remains unidentified.

Execution of the assay was at deep level. The material for each subset, its genomic DNA, was split evenly across several immunoSEQ plates. Repertoires were generated with immunoSEQ multiplex PCR, while TCRdb's copy carries only in-frame clones and drops some. Altogether some 2,500,000 clones are present, 85% to 95% being singletons, with the ten largest covering 0.37%. This chain uses TRBV7-8 with TRBJ2-3, with D perhaps matching TRBD1 (5 bases). Sample: naive CD4+ T cells from PBMCs. Subset specified: CD45RA+ positively selected. The sequence was collected from a man aged 18-30 years in good health. Some clones in this sample may be carry-over from other donors' samples. The CDR3: CASSPRLRSRADTQYF. DNA for the CDR3: TGTGCCAGCAGCCCCCGTTTGCGGAGCAGGGCAGATACGCAGTATTTT.